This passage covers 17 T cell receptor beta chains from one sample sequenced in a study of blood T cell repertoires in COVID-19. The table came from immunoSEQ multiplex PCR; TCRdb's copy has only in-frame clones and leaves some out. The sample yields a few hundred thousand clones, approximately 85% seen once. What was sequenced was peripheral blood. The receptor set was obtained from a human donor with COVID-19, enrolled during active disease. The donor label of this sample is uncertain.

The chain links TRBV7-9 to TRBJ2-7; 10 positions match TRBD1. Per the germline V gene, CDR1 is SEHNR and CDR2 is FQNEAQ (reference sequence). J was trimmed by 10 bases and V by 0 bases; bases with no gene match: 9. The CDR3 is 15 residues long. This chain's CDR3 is CASSLATGTGESQYF. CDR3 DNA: TGTGCCAGCAGCTTAGCTACCGGGACAGGGGAAAGTCAGTACTTC.

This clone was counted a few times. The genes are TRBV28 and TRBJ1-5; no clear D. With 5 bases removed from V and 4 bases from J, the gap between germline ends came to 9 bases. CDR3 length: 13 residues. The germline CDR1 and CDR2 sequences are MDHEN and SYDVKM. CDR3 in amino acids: CASSPSRNQPQHF. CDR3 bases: TGTGCCAGCAGTCCCTCCAGGAATCAGCCCCAGCATTTT.

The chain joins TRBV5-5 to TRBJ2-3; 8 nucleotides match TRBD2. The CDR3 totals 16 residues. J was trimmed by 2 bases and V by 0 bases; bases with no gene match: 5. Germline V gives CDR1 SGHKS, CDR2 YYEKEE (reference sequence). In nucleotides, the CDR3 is TGTGCCAGCAGCTTGGATTCCGGGGGGGACACAGATACGCAGTATTTT. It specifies CASSLDSGGDTDTQYF.

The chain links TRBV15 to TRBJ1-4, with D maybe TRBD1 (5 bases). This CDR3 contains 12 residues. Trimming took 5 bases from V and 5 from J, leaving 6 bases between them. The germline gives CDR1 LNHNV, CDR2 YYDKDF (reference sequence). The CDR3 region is CATSRGNEKLFF. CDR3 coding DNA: TGTGCCACCAGCCGGGGGAATGAAAAACTGTTTTTT.

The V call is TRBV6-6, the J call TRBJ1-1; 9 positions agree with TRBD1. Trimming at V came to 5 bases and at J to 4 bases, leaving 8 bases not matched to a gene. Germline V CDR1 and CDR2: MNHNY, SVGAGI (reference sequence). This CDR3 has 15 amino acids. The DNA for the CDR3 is TGTGCCAGCAGTCTTCGGACAGGGGAAGGCACTGAAGCTTTCTTT. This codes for CASSLRTGEGTEAFF.

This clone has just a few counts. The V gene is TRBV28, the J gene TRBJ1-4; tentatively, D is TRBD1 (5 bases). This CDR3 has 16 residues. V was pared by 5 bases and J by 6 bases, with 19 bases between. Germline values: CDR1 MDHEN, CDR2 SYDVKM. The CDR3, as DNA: TGTGCCAGCAGTCCCCCCCTCCGACAGTCGTATGAAAAACTGTTTTTT. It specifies CASSPPLRQSYEKLFF.

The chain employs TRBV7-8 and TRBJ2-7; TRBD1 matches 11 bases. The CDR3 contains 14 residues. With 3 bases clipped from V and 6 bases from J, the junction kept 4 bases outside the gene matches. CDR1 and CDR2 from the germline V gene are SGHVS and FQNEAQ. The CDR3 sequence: CASSFRDRGSEQYF. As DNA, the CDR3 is TGTGCCAGCAGCTTTCGGGACAGGGGGTCCGAGCAGTACTTC.

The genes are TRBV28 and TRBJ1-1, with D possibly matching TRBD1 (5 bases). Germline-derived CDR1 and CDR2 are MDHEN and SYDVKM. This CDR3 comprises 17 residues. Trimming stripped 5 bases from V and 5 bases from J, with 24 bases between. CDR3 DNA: TGTGCCAGCAGTACGTCCCGGGGGAACTGGGGGAGGACTGAAGCTTTCTTT. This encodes CASSTSRGNWGRTEAFF.

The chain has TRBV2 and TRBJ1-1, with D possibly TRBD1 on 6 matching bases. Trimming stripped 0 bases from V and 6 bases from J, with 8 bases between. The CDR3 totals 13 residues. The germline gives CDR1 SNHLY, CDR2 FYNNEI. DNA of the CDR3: TGTGCCAGCAGTGAAGCGGGGGCCGCTGAAGCTTTCTTT. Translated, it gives CASSEAGAAEAFF.

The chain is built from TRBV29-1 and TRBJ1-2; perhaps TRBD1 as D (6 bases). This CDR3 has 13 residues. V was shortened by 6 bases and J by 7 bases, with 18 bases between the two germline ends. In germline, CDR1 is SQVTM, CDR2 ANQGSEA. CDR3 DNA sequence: TGCAGCGTGACCCTACAGGGTTCAATTGGCTACACCTTC. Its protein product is CSVTLQGSIGYTF.

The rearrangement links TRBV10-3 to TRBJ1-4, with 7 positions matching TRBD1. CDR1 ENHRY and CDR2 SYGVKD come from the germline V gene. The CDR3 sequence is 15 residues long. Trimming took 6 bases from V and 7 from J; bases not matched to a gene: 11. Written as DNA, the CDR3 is TGTGCCATCAGCGGGACCGGGACAGAGGGTGAAAAACTGTTTTTT. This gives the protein CAISGTGTEGEKLFF.

The CDR3 sequence: CASSQYGQGASGELFF. In DNA form, the CDR3 reads TGTGCCAGCAGCCAGTACGGACAGGGGGCGTCCGGGGAGCTGTTTTTT. The chain is built from TRBV3-1 (or the pseudogene TRBV3-2) and TRBJ2-2; 11 bases are shared with TRBD1. This CDR3 region has 16 residues. The germline CDR1 and CDR2 sequences are LGHDT and YNNKEL (reference sequence). The J segment lost 6 bases and the V segment lost 3 bases, leaving 6 bases of the junction unmatched.

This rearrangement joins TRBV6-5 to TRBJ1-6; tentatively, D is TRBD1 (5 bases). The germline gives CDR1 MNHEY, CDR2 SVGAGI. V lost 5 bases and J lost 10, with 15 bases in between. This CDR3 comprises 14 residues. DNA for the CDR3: TGTGCCAGCAGTACCAGACAGACGAGCTCACCCCTCCACTTT. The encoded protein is CASSTRQTSSPLHF.

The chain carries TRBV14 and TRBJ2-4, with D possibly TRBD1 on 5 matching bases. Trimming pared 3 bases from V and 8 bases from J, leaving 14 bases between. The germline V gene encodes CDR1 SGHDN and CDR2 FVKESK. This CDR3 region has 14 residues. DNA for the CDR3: TGTGCCAGCAGCCACAGGGCAGGGATGCACATTCAGTACTTC. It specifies CASSHRAGMHIQYF.

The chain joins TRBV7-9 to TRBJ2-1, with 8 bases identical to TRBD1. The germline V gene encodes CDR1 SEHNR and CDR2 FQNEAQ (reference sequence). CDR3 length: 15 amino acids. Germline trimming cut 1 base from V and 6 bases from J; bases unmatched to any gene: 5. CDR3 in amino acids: CASSLGQGARNEQFF. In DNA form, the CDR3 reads TGTGCCAGCAGCTTAGGGCAGGGGGCTCGCAATGAGCAGTTCTTC.

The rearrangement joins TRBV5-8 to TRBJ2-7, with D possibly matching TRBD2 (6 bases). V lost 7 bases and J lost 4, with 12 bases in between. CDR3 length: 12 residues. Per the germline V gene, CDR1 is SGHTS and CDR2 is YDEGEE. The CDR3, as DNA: TGTGCCAGCTCTATCAGCGGGTACGAGCAGTACTTC. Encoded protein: CASSISGYEQYF.

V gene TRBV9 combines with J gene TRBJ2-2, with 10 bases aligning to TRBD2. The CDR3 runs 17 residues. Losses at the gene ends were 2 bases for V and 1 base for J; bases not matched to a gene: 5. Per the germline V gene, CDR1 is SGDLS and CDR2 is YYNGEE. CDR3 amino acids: CASSVSLAGVNTGELFF. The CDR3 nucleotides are TGTGCCAGCAGCGTCTCGCTAGCGGGAGTGAACACCGGGGAGCTGTTTTTT.